The subject of this entry is one T cell receptor beta chain. Its antigen is not identified. This sample was included in a study of CD8+ T cells in alopecia areata. Study results and limitations: Clonality in lesional scalp, especially alopecia totalis/universalis, exceeded that of normal scalp.

V was cut by 1 base and J by 2 bases, with 10 bases left in between. Germline-derived CDR1 and CDR2 are SGHDN and FVKESK. The CDR3 extends over 15 amino acids. Treatment defined: oral pan-JAK inhibitor, 5-10 mg twice daily. The study team obtained lesional scalp punch biopsies and peripheral blood from alopecia areata patients. Following extraction, RNA underwent reverse transcription to cDNA, which served as the sequencing template. Here immunoSEQ multiplex PCR was the method, and the copy in TCRdb shows in-frame clones only, minus some. Here the sample spans 60,000 to 90,000 clones, around 66% being singletons.

The sequencing here drew on CD8+ T cells sorted from blood, taken at week 24, from a patient treated with tofacitinib. The chain recombines TRBV14 with TRBJ2-3; possibly TRBD2 for D (6 bases). This TCR was sampled from a human donor with alopecia areata. The chain's CDR3 is CASSQVGGLTDTQYF. In nucleotides, the CDR3 is TGTGCCAGCAGCCAAGTCGGGGGACTCACAGATACGCAGTATTTT.